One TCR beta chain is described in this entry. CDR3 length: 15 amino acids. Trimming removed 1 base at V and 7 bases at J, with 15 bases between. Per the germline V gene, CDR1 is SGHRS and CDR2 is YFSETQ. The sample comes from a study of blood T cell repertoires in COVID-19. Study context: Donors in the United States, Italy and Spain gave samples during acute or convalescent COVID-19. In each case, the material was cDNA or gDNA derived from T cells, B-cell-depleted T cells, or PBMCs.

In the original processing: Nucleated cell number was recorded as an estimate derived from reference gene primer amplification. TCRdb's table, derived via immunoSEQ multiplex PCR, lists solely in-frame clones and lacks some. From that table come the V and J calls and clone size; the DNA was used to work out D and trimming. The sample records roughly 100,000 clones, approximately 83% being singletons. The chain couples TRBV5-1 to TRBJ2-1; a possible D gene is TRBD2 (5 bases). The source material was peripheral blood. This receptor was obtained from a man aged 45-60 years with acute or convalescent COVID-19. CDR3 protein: CASSLINRGWNEQFF. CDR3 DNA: TGCGCCAGCAGCTTGATTAATCGGGGATGGAATGAGCAGTTCTTC.